This T cell receptor (beta chain) was identified in a study of follicular helper T cells after annual influenza vaccination. The junction had 17 bases not matched to a gene; V was cut back by 2 bases and J by 11 bases. CDR1 is LNHNV, CDR2 YYDKDF, per germline (reference sequence). This CDR3 region has 16 residues. Sequencing was performed with immunoSEQ multiplex PCR; in TCRdb, only in-frame clones are kept and a portion is missing. The sample contains nearly 9,000 clones, roughly 79% of which appear only once. Study results and limitations: Yearly vaccinations repeatedly recalled conserved clonotypes in ICOS+CD38+ cTfh.

Time point denoted: 2014-2015 season, pre-vaccination. Donors with HIV/AIDS, active malignancy, immunomodulators or active illness were excluded. Each time point used about 35 to 110 mL of blood. ICOS+CD38+ and ICOS-CD38- fractions were sorted from non-naive CD4+CXCR5+PD-1+ cells. For this clone: Its antigen is not identified.

The V call is TRBV15, the J call TRBJ1-1; TRBD1 matches at 7 bases. The specimen comprised CXCR5+ CD38- circulating T follicular helper cells from blood, sampled on the day of influenza vaccination. Subset described: circulating Tfh, non-naive CD4+CXCR5+PD-1+ (ICOS+CD38+ or ICOS-CD38-). The TCR originated in an adult who received the influenza vaccine. The CDR3: CATSRSTGEGPPQAFF. Written as DNA, the CDR3 is TGTGCCACCAGCAGATCTACAGGGGAAGGTCCACCCCAGGCTTTCTTT.